The 24 T cell receptor beta chains in this list originate from one sample, sequenced in a study of blood T cell repertoires in COVID-19. The method was immunoSEQ multiplex PCR; TCRdb's version includes in-frame clones alone and lacks a portion of them. The profile shows approximately 170,000 clones, roughly 80% of them singletons. The sequencing input was peripheral blood. The receptor set was obtained from a woman aged 45-60 years with acute or convalescent COVID-19.

As to this clone: Its ends do not fully match the called genes, so a read error is possible. The chain carries TRBV7-7 and TRBJ2-3; D gene ambiguous. There are 16 residues in the CDR3. The germline CDR1 and CDR2 sequences are SSHAT and FNYEAQ (reference sequence). CDR3 DNA: TGTGCTAGCAGCCCCTACCCCAGCGCAACCACAGATACGCAGTATTTT. Translating gives CASSPYPSATTDTQYF. Full variable domain (remainder filled in from reference TRBV7-7 and TRBJ2-3): GAGVSQSPRYKVTKRGQDVTLRCDPISSHATLYWYQQALGQGPEFLTYFNYEAQPDKSGLPSDRFSAERPEGSISTLTIQRTEQRDSAMYRCASSPYPSATTDTQYFGPGTRLTVL.

The chain has TRBV7-2 and TRBJ2-7; D is unresolved. The germline V gene has CDR1 SGHTA and CDR2 FQGNSA. V lost 1 base and J lost 0, with 10 bases in between. The CDR3 length is 15 residues. This CDR3 is CASSLGRRPSYEQYF. CDR3 coding DNA: TGTGCCAGCAGCTTAGGACGCAGGCCCTCCTACGAGCAGTACTTC.

This sequence joins TRBV21-1 and TRBJ2-3; the table's D call of TRBD1 was not tested on the DNA. TRBV21-1 is a recognized pseudogene. CDR3 length equals 16 residues. In DNA, the CDR3 is TGTGCCAGCAGCAGTCCAGGGGACCCTAGCACAGATACGCAGTATTTT. This gives the protein CASSSPGDPSTDTQYF.

This rearrangement joins TRBV19 to TRBJ1-6; D call uncertain. CDR1 and CDR2 from the germline V gene are LNHDA and SQIVND (reference sequence). The CDR3 is made up of 14 amino acids. Trimming shortened V by 3 bases and J by 4 bases, and 7 bases separated the two germline ends. In nucleotides, the CDR3 is TGTGCCAGTAGTATCCAGGTTTATAATTCACCCCTCCACTTT. It codes for CASSIQVYNSPLHF.

The chain has TRBV24-1 and TRBJ2-1; 11 bases map to TRBD1. This CDR3 is 13 amino acids long. V shed 7 bases, J shed 5 bases, and the junction held 0 bases outside the gene matches. Germline CDR1 is KGHDR and CDR2 is SFDVKD. In nucleotides, the CDR3 is TGTGCCACCAGGGGACAGGGGGACAATGAGCAGTTCTTC. This codes for CATRGQGDNEQFF.

The gene calls are TRBV30 and TRBJ2-1, with 11 positions matching TRBD2. The germline gives CDR1 GTSNPN, CDR2 SVGIG (reference sequence). The CDR3 spans 14 residues. V trimming: 2 bases; J trimming: 7 bases; junction bases outside the gene matches: 4. CDR3 protein: CAWSPGLAANEQFF. CDR3 in DNA: TGTGCCTGGAGTCCGGGACTAGCGGCAAATGAGCAGTTCTTC. Filled out from reference TRBV30 and TRBJ2-1, the complete variable domain reads SQTIHQWPATLVQPVGSPLSLECTVEGTSNPNLYWYRQAAGRGLQLLFYSVGIGQISSEVPQNLSASRPQDRQFILSSKKLLLSDSGFYLCAWSPGLAANEQFFGPGTRLTVL.

This chain uses TRBV5-5 with TRBJ1-1, with D tentatively TRBD1 (6 bases). The length of the CDR3 is 14 residues. Germline V gene data show CDR1 as SGHKS and CDR2 as YYEKEE (reference sequence). V lost 4 bases to trimming and J lost 11 bases, with 21 bases between them. CDR3 coding DNA: TGTGCCAGCAGCCCCTCCGGGACAACCGATGCCGCTTTCTTT. It translates to CASSPSGTTDAAFF.

The chain combines TRBV14 with TRBJ1-2; D remains unclear. The CDR3 covers 14 residues. Germline lookup yields CDR1 SGHDN and CDR2 FVKESK. V was cut by 0 bases and J by 5 bases, with 10 bases left in between. CDR3 region: CASSQDLYGYGYTF. The CDR3 DNA follows: TGTGCCAGCAGCCAAGATCTATACGGGTATGGCTACACCTTC.

This chain joins TRBV15 and TRBJ1-4, with a possible D match to TRBD1 (5 bases). There are 15 residues in the CDR3. The germline V and J ends were trimmed by 1 base and 8 bases, with 14 bases remaining between them. CDR1 is LNHNV, CDR2 YYDKDF, per germline (reference sequence). The CDR3 nucleotides are TGTGCCACCAGCAGAGCCGGGCTTAAGGGGGAAAAACTGTTTTTT. Its protein product is CATSRAGLKGEKLFF. The whole variable domain, filled in from reference TRBV15 and TRBJ1-4, reads DAMVIQNPRYQVTQFGKPVTLSCSQTLNHNVMYWYQQKSSQAPKLLFHYYDKDFNNEADTPDNFQSRRPNTSFCFLDIRSPGLGDTAMYLCATSRAGLKGEKLFFGSGTQLSVL.

This clone was observed a single time. The chain employs TRBV28 and TRBJ2-2; 12 nucleotides line up with TRBD1. The CDR3 runs to 16 residues. The trim removed 7 bases at V and 6 bases at J, leaving 9 bases unmatched. The germline V gene encodes CDR1 MDHEN and CDR2 SYDVKM. The CDR3 coding sequence is TGTGCCAGCACCGCACCCGGGACAGGGGGCCCCGGGGAGCTGTTTTTT. Translating gives CASTAPGTGGPGELFF.

V is TRBV5-1 and J is TRBJ1-3; D perhaps matches TRBD1 (5 bases). V gave up 0 bases and J gave up 4 bases, with 11 bases separating them. This CDR3 contains 15 residues. Germline-derived CDR1 and CDR2 are SGHRS and YFSETQ. CDR3 loop: CASSLDLGRGNTIYF. The CDR3 nucleotides are TGCGCCAGCAGCTTGGACCTGGGGCGGGGAAACACCATATATTTT.

This clone has only one observation. The rearrangement joins TRBV11-2 to TRBJ2-2, with TRBD1 as a possible D gene (6 bases). This CDR3 is built from 17 residues. The germline V gene has CDR1 SGHAT and CDR2 FQNNGV. Deletions cut 4 bases from V and 4 bases from J, with 19 bases between. The DNA of the CDR3 is TGTGCCAGCAGCTCACTTAAAAGGCAGGGGAGCACCGGGGAGCTGTTTTTT. Translation gives CASSSLKRQGSTGELFF.

The CDR3, as DNA: TGTGCCAGCCGGCTGACAGGGAGCAATCAGCCCCAGCATTTT. It encodes CASRLTGSNQPQHF. The chain recombines TRBV6-5 with TRBJ1-5; TRBD1 agrees at 7 bases. Germline V gene data show CDR1 as MNHEY and CDR2 as SVGAGI. The ends lost 8 bases at V and 1 base at J; junction bases unmatched: 5. The CDR3 is 14 amino acids.

This clone was counted once. The chain is built from TRBV2 and TRBJ2-1, with 7 bases that match TRBD1. After removal of 6 bases from V and 12 bases from J, the junction contained 5 bases not matched to a gene. The CDR3 is 11 amino acids. Looked up from germline, CDR1 is SNHLY and CDR2 is FYNNEI. CDR3 protein: CASSRTGVQFF. CDR3 DNA: TGTGCCAGCAGCCGTACAGGGGTGCAGTTCTTC. The full variable domain, in which reference TRBV2 and TRBJ2-1 provide the parts outside the CDR3, is EPEVTQTPSHQVTQMGQEVILRCVPISNHLYFYWYRQILGQKVEFLVSFYNNEISEKSEIFDDQFSVERPDGSNFTLKIRSTKLEDSAMYFCASSRTGVQFFGPGTRLTVL.

The chain joins TRBV24-1 to TRBJ2-7; TRBD1 agrees at 7 bases. The ends lost 4 bases at V and 0 bases at J; junction bases unmatched: 8. Looked up from germline, CDR1 is KGHDR and CDR2 is SFDVKD. This CDR3 has 16 residues. CDR3 in DNA: TGTGCCACCAGTGACCCCGGGAAGGGGGCCTCCTACGAGCAGTACTTC. Translated, it gives CATSDPGKGASYEQYF.

CDR3 coding DNA: TGTGCCAGTAGTCCATCGGGACAGGGCTTCTATGGCTACACCTTC. Translating it yields CASSPSGQGFYGYTF. The chain employs TRBV19 and TRBJ1-2, with TRBD1 identical over 9 bases. V shed 5 bases and J 4 bases; nucleotides not matched to a gene: 8. In germline, CDR1 is LNHDA, CDR2 SQIVND (reference sequence). The CDR3 is 15 amino acids.

The V gene is TRBV6-5, the J gene TRBJ2-7; a weak D match, TRBD2 (6 bases). The V gene lost 2 bases and the J gene lost 1 base, with 12 bases spanning the gap. Germline V gives CDR1 MNHEY, CDR2 SVGAGI. The CDR3 contains 15 residues. This CDR3 reads CASSYTYGGSYEQYF. DNA of the CDR3: TGTGCCAGCAGTTACACGTACGGGGGATCCTACGAGCAGTACTTC.

The chain uses TRBV18 and TRBJ2-7; possible D gene TRBD2, 7 bases. This CDR3 has 12 residues. V was pared by 9 bases and J by 6 bases, with 15 bases between. Germline CDR1 and CDR2: KGHSH and LQKENI. CDR3 nucleotides: TGTGCCAGTTCTGGGGGGGCCGGCGAGCAGTACTTC. It is translated as CASSGGAGEQYF.

The chain couples TRBV28 to TRBJ1-2, with 9 bases matching TRBD1. Trimming removed 8 bases from V and 1 base from J; junction bases left unmatched: 5. CDR1 MDHEN and CDR2 SYDVKM come from the germline V gene. CDR3 length: 14 residues. Here the CDR3 DNA reads TGTGCCAGCCGGGGACAGGGACTTAACTATGGCTACACCTTC. Its protein is CASRGQGLNYGYTF.

The chain employs TRBV9 and TRBJ2-1, with a weak D call TRBD2 (6 bases). CDR1 and CDR2 (germline): SGDLS, YYNGEE. Trimming took 4 bases from V and 1 from J, leaving 12 bases between them. The CDR3 spans 15 residues. The CDR3 reads CASSPEGWSYNEQFF. In DNA form, the CDR3 reads TGTGCCAGCAGCCCGGAGGGGTGGTCCTACAATGAGCAGTTCTTC.

This clone was observed many times. The chain couples TRBV28 to TRBJ1-3; D is ambiguous. Between the trimmed V and J ends, which lost 5 bases and 2 bases, there was a span of 10 bases. Germline assignment: CDR1 MDHEN and CDR2 SYDVKM. CDR3 length: 14 amino acids. The CDR3 region has the DNA TGTGCCAGCAGTGCGCCGGGAGCTGGAAACACCATATATTTT. Residues: CASSAPGAGNTIYF.

This chain uses TRBV7-8 with TRBJ2-6, with D possibly being TRBD1 (6 bases). Trimming shortened V by 5 bases and J by 0 bases, and 11 bases separated the two germline ends. This CDR3 region has 16 residues. In germline, CDR1 is SGHVS, CDR2 FQNEAQ. The CDR3 DNA follows: TGTGCCAGCAGCCAACCGGACAGCTCTGGGGCCAACGTCCTGACTTTC. Its protein product is CASSQPDSSGANVLTF.

The gene calls are TRBV5-6 and TRBJ2-2; no reliable D call. The CDR3 is 18 amino acids. With 1 base removed from V and 0 bases from J, the gap between germline ends came to 16 bases. CDR1 and CDR2 from the germline V gene are SGHDT and YYEEEE. The CDR3 DNA follows: TGTGCCAGCAGCTTGAGAATAAATGAAGCCACGAACACCGGGGAGCTGTTTTTT. Translating it yields CASSLRINEATNTGELFF.

The V gene is TRBV7-2, the J gene TRBJ2-7; the D gene is possibly TRBD1 (5 bases). The CDR3 is made up of 14 amino acids. Germline CDR1 and CDR2: SGHTA and FQGNSA. The V end lost 1 base, the J end lost 4 bases, and 11 bases lay between the germline ends. Here the CDR3 reads CASSLGPGKYEQYF. The CDR3 coding sequence is TGTGCCAGCAGCTTAGGCCCAGGGAAATACGAGCAGTACTTC.